Listed below are T cell receptor beta chains from one sample, sequenced in a study of blood T cell repertoires in COVID-19. The repertoire was sequenced with immunoSEQ multiplex PCR; TCRdb's copy has only in-frame clones and lacks some. The sample yields hundreds of thousands of clones, around 90% seen once. The sequencing input was peripheral blood. The receptors stem from a woman aged 18-29 years who had recovered from COVID-19. CDR3s include the opening cysteine and the closing phenylalanine or tryptophan. A D gene is named only where the DNA matches it firmly. Rows give clone size only sometimes, using once, few, many, or a class for an expanded clone.

j_call v_call d_call clone_size cdr3_nt cdr3_aa
TRBJ2-3 TRBV9 TRBD2 NA TGTGCCAGCAGTGTAAGCGGGAGGACGGATACGCAGTATTTT CASSVSGRTDTQYF
TRBJ2-5 TRBV12-3/TRBV12-4 TRBD2 NA TGTGCCAGCAGCCGTAGCGGGAGTGAGACCCAGTACTTC CASSRSGSETQYF
TRBJ1-2 TRBV6-5 NA NA TGTGCCAGCGCCCGCGACAATGGCTACACCTTC CASARDNGYTF
TRBJ1-3 TRBV7-8 NA NA TGTGCCAGCAGCTTTGCCAGGGCTGCCACCGATTCTGGAAACACCATATATTTT CASSFARAATDSGNTIYF
TRBJ1-5 TRBV27 TRBD1 NA TGTGCCAGCAGTATATCCGGGACAGGGGCTCTAGGTAATCAGCCCCAGCATTTT CASSISGTGALGNQPQHF
TRBJ1-1 TRBV5-1 TRBD1 once TGCGCCAGCAGCTCGGACAGGGTTATGAACACTGAAGCTTTCTTT CASSSDRVMNTEAFF
TRBJ1-2 TRBV4-3 NA NA TGCGCCAGCAGCCAAGATATAAATTATGGCTACACCTTC CASSQDINYGYTF
TRBJ1-1 TRBV25-1 TRBD1 NA TGTGCCAGCAGTGGACAGGGGCGAGCTGAAGCTTTCTTT CASSGQGRAEAFF
TRBJ1-4 TRBV11-3 NA NA TGTGCCAGCAGCTTCGGGTTCCAAAATGAAAAACTGTTTTTT CASSFGFQNEKLFF
TRBJ2-3 TRBV4-3 TRBD1 NA TGCGCCAGCAGCTTCGACAGGGGTGGGGTATCAGATACGCAGTATTTT CASSFDRGGVSDTQYF
TRBJ2-3 TRBV6-6 TRBD1 once TGTGCCAGCAGTGACCGGGACAGGGAGGATACGCAGTATTTT CASSDRDREDTQYF
TRBJ2-1 TRBV6-2/TRBV6-3 NA once TGTGCCAGCAGTCCAGAGGGTGAGCAGTTCTTC CASSPEGEQFF
TRBJ2-1 TRBV19 NA once TGTGCCAGTAGTATAGACGGGAGTTTAAGGTACAATGAGCAGTTCTTC CASSIDGSLRYNEQFF
TRBJ2-3 TRBV7-9 TRBD2 once TGTGCCAGCACCGATCGACTAGCAAATACAGATACGCAGTATTTT CASTDRLANTDTQYF
TRBJ2-5 TRBV6-2/TRBV6-3 NA NA TGTGCCAGCAGTTACTCGGGAGGTGGGCAACAGGTCGGTTTAGGCCAAGAGACCCAGTACTTC CASSYSGGGQQVGLGQETQYF
TRBJ2-1 TRBV9 NA NA TGTGCCAGCAGCGTAGCGAGTGAGCAGTTCTTC CASSVASEQFF
TRBJ2-1 TRBV6-2/TRBV6-3 TRBD2 once TGTGCCAGCAGTTACTCGGGCGGGAGCTCCTACAATGAGCAGTTCTTC CASSYSGGSSYNEQFF
TRBJ2-3 TRBV14 TRBD2 NA TGTGCCAGCAGCCGGACTAGCGGAAGCACAGATACGCAGTATTTT CASSRTSGSTDTQYF
TRBJ1-1 TRBV7-9 NA once TGTGCCAGCAGCCGTGGGCAGGCGAACACTGAAGCTTTCTTT CASSRGQANTEAFF
TRBJ1-4 TRBV28 TRBD1 NA TGTGCCAGCGACAGGGGTAATGAAAAACTGTTTTTT CASDRGNEKLFF
TRBJ2-1 TRBV4-1 TRBD2 once TGCGCCAGCAGCCAAGAACTAGCGGGGTACAATGAGCAGTTCTTC CASSQELAGYNEQFF
TRBJ2-5 TRBV12-2 NA NA TGTGCAAGTCGCTTAGCCCGAATGCAACAGGGAGAAGAGACCCAGTACTTC CASRLARMQQGEETQYF
TRBJ1-2 TRBV18 TRBD1 NA TGTGCCAGCTCACCAAGCTTGACAGGGGCTTATGGCTACACCTTC CASSPSLTGAYGYTF
TRBJ2-4 TRBV5-4 NA NA TGTGCCAGCAGCTTGGCCCACGGGGACATTCAGTACTTC CASSLAHGDIQYF
TRBJ1-4 TRBV27 NA NA TGTGCCAGCAGTGACCGGAGTGGAACCACTAATGAAAAACTGTTTTTT CASSDRSGTTNEKLFF
TRBJ1-5 TRBV9 NA NA TGTGCCAGCAGCCCAGGTGGCAGCATCAATCAGCCCCAGCATTTT CASSPGGSINQPQHF
TRBJ2-1 TRBV4-3 TRBD2 NA TGCGCCAGCAGCCAGGAGTCGGGGGGGGCCTACAATGAGCAGTTCTTC CASSQESGGAYNEQFF
TRBJ1-6 TRBV3-1/TRBV3-2 NA NA TGTGCCAGCAGCCAAGAAGGGACACCCAATTCACCCCTCCACTTT CASSQEGTPNSPLHF
TRBJ2-1 TRBV7-8 TRBD2 NA TGTGCCAGCAGCGATCGAGCGGGAGGCTCTAAATACAATGAGCAGTTCTTC CASSDRAGGSKYNEQFF
TRBJ1-2 TRBV7-2 NA NA TGTGCCAGCAGTAATCGGGGGGGCTACACCTTC CASSNRGGYTF
TRBJ2-1 TRBV18 TRBD1 NA TGTGCCAGCTCACCACCGGGACAGGGGTCTAATGAGCAGTTCTTC CASSPPGQGSNEQFF
TRBJ1-5 TRBV28 NA NA TGTGCCAGCTTACTACCCGGCGGGAATCAGCCCCAGCATTTT CASLLPGGNQPQHF
TRBJ1-5 TRBV3-1/TRBV3-2 NA NA TGTGCCAGCAGCCCATTTAGCAATCAGCCCCAGCATTTT CASSPFSNQPQHF
TRBJ1-2 TRBV12-3/TRBV12-4 NA NA TGTGCCAGCAGTCCGGCTGACGAGGAGGGCTACACCTTC CASSPADEEGYTF
TRBJ2-1 TRBV7-9 TRBD2 NA TGTGCCACCAGACTAGCGGGAGAGGGGGAGCAGTTCTTC CATRLAGEGEQFF
TRBJ2-2 TRBV11-3 NA NA TGTGCCAGCAGCTTAGAGAGGGGGACCAAGGCCACCGGGGAGCTGTTTTTT CASSLERGTKATGELFF
TRBJ2-1 TRBV5-1 TRBD2 NA TGCGCCAGCAGCTTCAGCGGGAGAGGAAATGAGCAGTTCTTC CASSFSGRGNEQFF
TRBJ1-2 TRBV30 NA NA TGTGCCTGGACTAAGCCGGGACTAGGGTATGGCTACACCTTC CAWTKPGLGYGYTF
TRBJ2-3 TRBV7-9 TRBD2 few TGTGCCAGCAGCTTAATGAGGCTAGCGGGAGGCCGCAGCACAGATACGCAGTATTTT CASSLMRLAGGRSTDTQYF
TRBJ2-1 TRBV4-3 TRBD2 once TGCGCCAGCAGCCAAGTCCCGGGAGGGTATTACAATGAGCAGTTCTTC CASSQVPGGYYNEQFF
TRBJ2-1 TRBV5-1 TRBD2 NA TGCGCCACCCAGCGGGACCGCTCCTACAATGAGCAGTTCTTC CATQRDRSYNEQFF
TRBJ1-2 TRBV7-9 TRBD1 NA TGTGCCAGCAGCGTATCGACAGGGGGTCTTGGCTACACCTTC CASSVSTGGLGYTF
TRBJ2-3 TRBV4-3 TRBD2 NA TGCGCCAGCAGCCAAGATCGGGTAGCGGGAGGGGTTCCAGATACGCAGTATTTT CASSQDRVAGGVPDTQYF
TRBJ2-3 TRBV30 TRBD1 NA TGTGCCTGGAGTCGAGGACAGGGTTGGGCAGATACGCAGTATTTT CAWSRGQGWADTQYF
TRBJ1-6 TRBV5-1 NA NA TGCGCCAGCAGCTTGGCAGTCTTCGCGGATTCACCCCTCCACTTT CASSLAVFADSPLHF
TRBJ1-5 TRBV28 NA NA TGTGCCAGCAGTTGGTCAGGGCGCAATCAGCCCCAGCATTTT CASSWSGRNQPQHF
TRBJ1-2 TRBV10-3 NA NA TGTGCCATCAGTGAGTCGCCGGACGAGGGCTATGGCTACACCTTC CAISESPDEGYGYTF
TRBJ2-5 TRBV3-1/TRBV3-2 NA NA TGTGCCAGCAGCCGGGACAGTTGGAGGGGAGAGACCCAGTACTTC CASSRDSWRGETQYF
TRBJ2-5 TRBV6-2/TRBV6-3 TRBD2 NA TGTGCCAGCAGTTATTGGACTAGCGGGATCGGGGAGACCCAGTACTTC CASSYWTSGIGETQYF
TRBJ1-1 TRBV6-5 TRBD1 once TGTGCCAGCAGTTACCTGCGACAGGGGCGGGACACTGAAGCTTTCTTT CASSYLRQGRDTEAFF
TRBJ1-4 TRBV11-2 NA NA TGTGCCAGCAGCCCTGGACAGTTTCGTGAAAAACTGTTTTTT CASSPGQFREKLFF
TRBJ2-3 TRBV12-3/TRBV12-4 NA NA TGTGCCAGCAGCCGGAGTTCAGCAGATACGCAGTATTTT CASSRSSADTQYF
TRBJ1-1 TRBV6-2/TRBV6-3 NA NA TGTGCCAGCAGTTACAGCCGACAGACTGAAGCTTTCTTT CASSYSRQTEAFF
TRBJ1-4 TRBV29-1 NA NA TGCAGCGTAGCGTCTGGCGAGGAAAAACTGTTTTTT CSVASGEEKLFF
TRBJ2-2 TRBV4-3 TRBD2 NA TGCGCCAGCAGCCAAGATGGACTAGTGTTCACCGGGGAGCTGTTTTTT CASSQDGLVFTGELFF
TRBJ1-6 TRBV27 NA NA TGTGCCAGCAGTTCGGACATGGGCCGATCACCCCTCCACTTT CASSSDMGRSPLHF
TRBJ2-5 TRBV11-2 NA NA TGTGCCAGCAGCTTAGGACGATACAGGGCAAAAGAGACCCAGTACTTC CASSLGRYRAKETQYF
TRBJ2-3 TRBV5-1 TRBD2 NA TGCGCCAGCAGCCGCGAAGCGGGAGGGTGGGCAGATACGCAGTATTTT CASSREAGGWADTQYF
TRBJ2-2 TRBV7-9 NA NA TGTGCCAGCAGCCAGAGGAGCACCGGGGAGCTGTTTTTT CASSQRSTGELFF
TRBJ1-2 TRBV11-2 TRBD1 once TGTGCCAGCAGCCCCAGCGGCAGGGGGAACTATGGCTACACCTTC CASSPSGRGNYGYTF